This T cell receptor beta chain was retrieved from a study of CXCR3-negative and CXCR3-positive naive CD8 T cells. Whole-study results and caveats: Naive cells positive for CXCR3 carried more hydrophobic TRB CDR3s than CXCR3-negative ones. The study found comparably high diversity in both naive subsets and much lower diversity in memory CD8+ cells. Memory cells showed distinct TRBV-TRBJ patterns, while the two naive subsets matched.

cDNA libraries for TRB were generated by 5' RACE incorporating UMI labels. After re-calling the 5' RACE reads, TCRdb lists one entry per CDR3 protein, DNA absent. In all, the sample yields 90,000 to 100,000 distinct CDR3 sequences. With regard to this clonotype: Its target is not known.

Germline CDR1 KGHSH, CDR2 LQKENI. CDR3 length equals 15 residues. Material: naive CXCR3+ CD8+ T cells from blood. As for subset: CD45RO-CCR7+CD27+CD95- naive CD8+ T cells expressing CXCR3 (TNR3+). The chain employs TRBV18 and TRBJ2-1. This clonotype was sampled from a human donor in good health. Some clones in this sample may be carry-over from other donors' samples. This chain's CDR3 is CASSPLENRYNEQFF.